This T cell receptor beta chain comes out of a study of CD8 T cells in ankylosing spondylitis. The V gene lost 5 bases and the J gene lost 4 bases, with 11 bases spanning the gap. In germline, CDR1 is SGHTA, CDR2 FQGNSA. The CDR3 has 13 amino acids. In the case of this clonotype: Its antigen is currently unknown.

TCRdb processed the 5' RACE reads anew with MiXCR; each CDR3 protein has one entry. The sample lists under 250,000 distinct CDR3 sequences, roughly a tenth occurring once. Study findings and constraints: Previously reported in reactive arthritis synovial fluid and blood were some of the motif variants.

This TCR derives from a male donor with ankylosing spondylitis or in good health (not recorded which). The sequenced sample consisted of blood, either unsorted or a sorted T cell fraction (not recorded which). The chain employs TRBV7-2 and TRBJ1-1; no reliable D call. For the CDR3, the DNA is TGTGCCAGCAGCCCATTCGGCGGCACTGAAGCTTTCTTT. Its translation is CASSPFGGTEAFF.